Shown below are 20 T cell receptor beta chains from a single sample sequenced in a study of Graves' ophthalmopathy and Graves' hyperthyroidism. Using RNA transcripts, the TCR beta CDR3 regions were amplified. Second-round multiplex PCR came after first-round RT-PCR with HTBI primers. TCRdb processed the multiplex PCR reads anew with MiXCR; each CDR3 protein has one entry. The sample yields 650,000 to 900,000 distinct CDR3 sequences, approximately 40% seen once. The source material was peripheral blood. Source of these receptors: an adult man with Graves' ophthalmopathy.

V and J are TRBV19 and TRBJ2-7, with D unresolved. The V gene's germline CDR1 is LNHDA and CDR2 SQIVND (reference sequence). This CDR3 contains 13 residues. Trimming removed 2 bases from V and 2 bases from J, with 7 bases in between. CDR3 coding DNA: TGTGCCAGTAGTATAAGACCCGCCTACGAGCAGTACTTC. Translating it yields CASSIRPAYEQYF. Full variable domain (outside the CDR3, taken from reference TRBV19 and TRBJ2-7): DGGITQSPKYLFRKEGQNVTLSCEQNLNHDAMYWYRQDPGQGLRLIYYSQIVNDFQKGDIAEGYSVSREKKESFPLTVTSAQKNPTAFYLCASSIRPAYEQYFGPGTRLTVT.

Only a few counts were recorded for this clonotype. The genes are TRBV19 and TRBJ1-1; perhaps TRBD1 as D (5 bases). With 3 bases removed from V and 0 bases from J, the gap between germline ends came to 17 bases. Germline loops: CDR1 LNHDA, CDR2 SQIVND (reference sequence). CDR3 size: 17 residues. CDR3 in amino acids: CASSIYFVGPMNTEAFF. CDR3 coding DNA: TGTGCCAGTAGTATCTATTTCGTGGGACCCATGAACACTGAAGCTTTCTTT.

The V and J genes are TRBV29-1 and TRBJ2-5; TRBD2 aligns across 14 bases. The CDR3 has 16 residues. V trimming: 6 bases; J trimming: 5 bases; junction bases outside the gene matches: 11. Germline CDR1 reads SQVTM; CDR2 reads ANQGSEA. The CDR3 spells CSVGPGTSGSPETQYF. In nucleotides, the CDR3 is TGCAGCGTCGGACCCGGGACTAGCGGGAGTCCGGAGACCCAGTACTTC.

This rearrangement joins TRBV5-1 to TRBJ2-7; 9 bases are shared with TRBD1. Losses at the gene ends were 0 bases for V and 5 bases for J; bases not matched to a gene: 6. The CDR3 contains 15 residues. Germline CDR1 SGHRS, CDR2 YFSETQ. Here the CDR3 reads CASSLGGTGLHEQYF. As DNA, the CDR3 is TGCGCCAGCAGCTTGGGAGGGACAGGGTTACACGAGCAGTACTTC.

To note about this clonotype: Since a much larger clone is just one base distant, this may be a read error. This rearrangement joins TRBV11-1 to TRBJ1-5; D not resolved. The CDR3 has 14 amino acids. Germline CDR1 is SGHAT and CDR2 is FQDESV (reference sequence). V was pared by 5 bases and J by 11 bases, with 19 bases between. The chain's CDR3 is CASSDGPRRRAQHF. In DNA, the CDR3 is TGTGCCAGCAGCGACGGACCAAGGAGGCGGGCCCAGCATTTT.

On this clonotype itself: A much larger clone is a single base away; this may be a read error. This chain uses TRBV29-1 with TRBJ1-1; the D gene is possibly TRBD1 (5 bases). V lost 6 bases and J 2 bases, leaving 13 bases between the germline ends. CDR1 and CDR2 (germline): SQVTM, ANQGSEA. The CDR3 is 13 residues long. CDR3 sequence: CSVGSGINTEAFF. CDR3 bases: TGCAGCGTCGGGTCAGGGATTAACACTGAAGCTTTCTTT.

Points on this clonotype: Germline is not matched at one junction end, which may reflect a read error. The CDR3 spells CASSPIGWSNKKLFF. The CDR3 nucleotides are TGTGCCAGCAGCCCGATAGGTTGGAGTAATAAAAAACTGTTTTTT. The rearrangement joins TRBV14 to TRBJ1-4; D not certain. Germline CDR1 is SGHDN and CDR2 is FVKESK. CDR3 size: 15 residues.

About this clonotype itself: A much larger clone sits a single nucleotide away, making a read error possible. The gene calls are TRBV2 and TRBJ1-2, with D unclear. The CDR3 has 12 amino acids. Germline V gives CDR1 SNHLY, CDR2 FYNNEI. CDR3 sequence (DNA): TGTGCCGGCAGTTTTGACAAGTATGGCTACACCTTC. Translating it yields CAGSFDKYGYTF.

This clonotype has just a few counts. The chain has TRBV7-8 and TRBJ2-5; TRBD1 matches at 10 bases. This CDR3 spans 16 amino acids. CDR1 and CDR2 (germline): SGHVS, FQNEAQ. The V gene end was trimmed by 2 bases and the J gene end by 2 bases; junction bases not matched to a gene: 5. The CDR3, as DNA: TGTGCCAGCAGCTTACTCGAGGACAGGGGGCAAGAGACCCAGTACTTC. This gives the protein CASSLLEDRGQETQYF.

The rearrangement joins TRBV25-1 to TRBJ1-5, with D perhaps matching TRBD1 (5 bases). This CDR3 spans 14 amino acids. The germline V and J ends were trimmed by 1 base and 6 bases, with 10 bases remaining between them. Germline assignment: CDR1 MGHDK and CDR2 SYGVNS. The CDR3 nucleotides are TGTGCCAGCAGTGAATCGGGGGGTTTTCAGCCCCAGCATTTT. This sequence encodes CASSESGGFQPQHF.

This clonotype was recorded a few times. The chain couples TRBV7-9 to TRBJ1-6; D remains ambiguous. Germline V gene data show CDR1 as SEHNR and CDR2 as FQNEAQ (reference sequence). V lost 4 bases and J lost 0, with 10 bases in between. CDR3 length equals 16 residues. In DNA form, the CDR3 reads TGTGCCAGCAGCTCAGACGTGAGCTCCTATAATTCACCCCTCCACTTT. Its protein is CASSSDVSSYNSPLHF.

This clonotype has ten or more counts. This chain's CDR3 is CASSYSTGQGRPLHF. The CDR3 nucleotides are TGTGCCAGCAGTTACTCGACCGGACAGGGGAGGCCCCTCCACTTT. The chain links TRBV6-6 to TRBJ1-6; 9 positions match TRBD1. This CDR3 has 15 amino acids. V was clipped by 0 bases and J by 13 bases; unmatched bases: 7. Germline CDR1 is MNHNY and CDR2 is SVGAGI (reference sequence).

Only a few counts were recorded for this clonotype. This chain links TRBV7-9 with TRBJ2-3; D is unclear. CDR1 SEHNR and CDR2 FQNEAQ come from the germline V gene (reference sequence). The V gene lost 3 bases and the J gene lost 6 bases, with 10 bases spanning the gap. This CDR3 is built from 13 residues. CDR3 nucleotides: TGTGCCAGCAGCTTCGATAAGACCGATACGCAGTATTTT. This sequence encodes CASSFDKTDTQYF.

The sample holds many counts of this clonotype. The chain uses TRBV5-1 and TRBJ1-3; D is undetermined. This CDR3 is 15 amino acids long. CDR1 and CDR2 (germline): SGHRS, YFSETQ. The V gene lost 3 bases and the J gene lost 0 bases, with 10 bases spanning the gap. In nucleotides, the CDR3 is TGCGCCAGCAGCTGGGAAGGCGGCTCTGGAAACACCATATATTTT. It yields the protein CASSWEGGSGNTIYF. Filled out from reference TRBV5-1 and TRBJ1-3, the complete variable domain reads KAGVTQTPRYLIKTRGQQVTLSCSPISGHRSVSWYQQTPGQGLQFLFEYFSETQRNKGNFPGRFSGRQFSNSRSEMNVSTLELGDSALYLCASSWEGGSGNTIYFGEGSWLTVV.

The chain combines TRBV20-1 with TRBJ2-7; D may be TRBD2 (5 bases). The CDR3 is 11 amino acids. Germline-derived CDR1 and CDR2 are DFQATT and SNEGSKA (reference sequence). V was clipped by 6 bases and J by 3 bases, with 9 bases between them. The CDR3: CSASTSYEQYF. As DNA, the CDR3 is TGCAGTGCATCTACTAGCTACGAGCAGTACTTC.

This chain joins TRBV11-2 and TRBJ2-7; maybe TRBD2 (5 bases). V lost 5 bases and J 6 bases, leaving 23 bases between the germline ends. Germline CDR1 is SGHAT and CDR2 is FQNNGV. The CDR3 runs 16 residues. The CDR3 DNA sequence: TGTGCCAGCAGCACATCGCGGCTAGCTCCGTCGGGCGAGCAGTACTTC. Residues: CASSTSRLAPSGEQYF. Looking up the rest from reference TRBV11-2 and TRBJ2-7 gives the full variable domain: EAGVAQSPRYKIIEKRQSVAFWCNPISGHATLYWYQQILGQGPKLLIQFQNNGVVDDSQLPKDRFSAERLKGVDSTLKIQPAKLEDSAVYLCASSTSRLAPSGEQYFGPGTRLTVT.

The gene calls are TRBV2 and TRBJ1-1, with TRBD1 as a possible D gene (6 bases). Germline V gene lookup returns CDR1 SNHLY and CDR2 FYNNEI. Trimming pared 5 bases from V and 2 bases from J, leaving 15 bases between. There are 15 residues in the CDR3. CDR3 sequence: CASSPHTGRNTEAFF. The DNA for the CDR3 is TGTGCCAGCAGTCCACATACAGGGAGAAACACTGAAGCTTTCTTT.

This clonotype appeared a few times. One end of the junction is discordant with germline, which a read error may explain. V gene TRBV12-3 or TRBV12-4 combines with J gene TRBJ1-2; a possible D gene is TRBD1 (6 bases). The CDR3 length is 12 residues. The chain's CDR3 is CASSLWGTPWTF. The CDR3, as DNA: TGTGCCAGCAGTTTATGGGGGACACCCTGGACATTC.

This clonotype was recorded many times. This sequence joins TRBV29-1 and TRBJ1-4; a possible D gene is TRBD1 (5 bases). Deletions cut 4 bases from V and 5 bases from J, with 8 bases between. CDR3 length: 12 amino acids. Germline values: CDR1 SQVTM, CDR2 ANQGSEA. This CDR3 is CSVGQQNEKLFF. CDR3 bases: TGCAGCGTTGGACAGCAAAATGAAAAACTGTTTTTT.

This clonotype was recorded at least ten times. This sequence joins TRBV5-1 and TRBJ1-2; the D is unclear. V lost 2 bases to trimming and J lost 4 bases, with 15 bases between them. The CDR3 is made up of 15 amino acids. CDR1 and CDR2 from the germline V gene are SGHRS and YFSETQ. CDR3 sequence (DNA): TGCGCCAGCAGCTTTACTCTCGACACTCCCTATGGCTACACCTTC. This encodes CASSFTLDTPYGYTF.